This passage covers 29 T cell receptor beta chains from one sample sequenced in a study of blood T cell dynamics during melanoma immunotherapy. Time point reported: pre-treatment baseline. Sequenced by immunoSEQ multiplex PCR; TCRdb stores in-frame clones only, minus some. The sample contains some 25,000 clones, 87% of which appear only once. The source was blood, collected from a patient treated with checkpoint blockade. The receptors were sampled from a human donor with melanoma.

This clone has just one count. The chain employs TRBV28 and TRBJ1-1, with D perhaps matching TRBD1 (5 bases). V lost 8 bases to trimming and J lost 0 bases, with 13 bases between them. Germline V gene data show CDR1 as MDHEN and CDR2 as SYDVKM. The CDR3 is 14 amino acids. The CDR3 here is CASAPGPLNTEAFF. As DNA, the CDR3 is TGTGCCAGCGCCCCGGGACCCCTGAACACTGAAGCTTTCTTT.

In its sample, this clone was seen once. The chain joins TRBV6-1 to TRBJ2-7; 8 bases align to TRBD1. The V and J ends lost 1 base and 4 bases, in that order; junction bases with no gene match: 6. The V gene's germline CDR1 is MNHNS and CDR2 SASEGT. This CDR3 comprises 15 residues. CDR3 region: CASSEGRTGTYEQYF. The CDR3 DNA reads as TGTGCCAGCAGTGAAGGTCGGACAGGGACTTACGAGCAGTACTTC.

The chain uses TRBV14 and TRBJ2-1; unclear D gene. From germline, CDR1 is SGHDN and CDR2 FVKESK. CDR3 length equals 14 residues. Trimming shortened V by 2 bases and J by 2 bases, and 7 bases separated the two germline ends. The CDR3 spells CASSQLSTYNEQFF. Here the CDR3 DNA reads TGTGCCAGCAGCCAACTTTCTACCTACAATGAGCAGTTCTTC.

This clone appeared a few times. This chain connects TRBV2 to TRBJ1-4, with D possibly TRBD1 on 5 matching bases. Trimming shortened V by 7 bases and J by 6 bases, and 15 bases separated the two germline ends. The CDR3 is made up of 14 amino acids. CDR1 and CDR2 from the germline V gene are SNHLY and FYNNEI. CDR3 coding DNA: TGTGCCAGCACAAGACAGCTAGGGGATGAAAAACTGTTTTTT. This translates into CASTRQLGDEKLFF.

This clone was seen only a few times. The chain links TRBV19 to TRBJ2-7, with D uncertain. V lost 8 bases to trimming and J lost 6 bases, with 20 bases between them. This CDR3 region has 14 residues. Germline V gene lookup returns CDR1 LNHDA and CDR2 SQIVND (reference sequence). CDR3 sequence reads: CASSKAGSPREQYF. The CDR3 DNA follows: TGTGCCAGTTCTAAAGCAGGTTCCCCCCGCGAGCAGTACTTC.

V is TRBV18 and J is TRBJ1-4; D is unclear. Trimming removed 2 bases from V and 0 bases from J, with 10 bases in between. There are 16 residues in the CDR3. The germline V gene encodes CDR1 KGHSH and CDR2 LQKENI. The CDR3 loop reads CASSPWTAATNEKLFF. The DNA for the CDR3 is TGTGCCAGCTCACCATGGACGGCTGCAACTAATGAAAAACTGTTTTTT.

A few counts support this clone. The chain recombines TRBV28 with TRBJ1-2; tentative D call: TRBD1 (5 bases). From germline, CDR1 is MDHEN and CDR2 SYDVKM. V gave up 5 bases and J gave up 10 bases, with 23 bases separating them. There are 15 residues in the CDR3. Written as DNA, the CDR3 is TGTGCCAGCAGTCCTCTAGCTAGCGACAGTGAAGCCTACACCTTC. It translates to CASSPLASDSEAYTF.

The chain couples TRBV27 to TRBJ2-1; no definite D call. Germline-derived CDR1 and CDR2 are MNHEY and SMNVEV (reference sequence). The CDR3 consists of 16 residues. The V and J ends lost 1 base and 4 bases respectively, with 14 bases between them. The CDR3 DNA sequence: TGTGCCAGCAGTTTATTGCAGCCGGGCCGGTACAATGAGCAGTTCTTC. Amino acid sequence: CASSLLQPGRYNEQFF.

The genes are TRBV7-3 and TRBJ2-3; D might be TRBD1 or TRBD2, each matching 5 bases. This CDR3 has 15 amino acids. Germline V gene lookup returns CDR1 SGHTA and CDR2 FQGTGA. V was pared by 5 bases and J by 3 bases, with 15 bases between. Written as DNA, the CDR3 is TGTGCCAGCAGCCCCTCGGGGCGGAAAACAGATACGCAGTATTTT. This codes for CASSPSGRKTDTQYF.

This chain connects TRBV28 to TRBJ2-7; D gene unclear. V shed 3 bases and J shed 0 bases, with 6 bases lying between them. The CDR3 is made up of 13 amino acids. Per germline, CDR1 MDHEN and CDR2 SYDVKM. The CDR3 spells CASSLAPSYEQYF. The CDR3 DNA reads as TGTGCCAGCAGTTTGGCCCCCTCCTACGAGCAGTACTTC.

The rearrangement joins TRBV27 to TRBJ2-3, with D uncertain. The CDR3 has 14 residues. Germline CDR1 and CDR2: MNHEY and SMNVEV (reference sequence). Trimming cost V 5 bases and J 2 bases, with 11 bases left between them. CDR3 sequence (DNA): TGTGCCAGCAGTCAACTCGCCCCCACAGATACGCAGTATTTT. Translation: CASSQLAPTDTQYF.

The CDR3 loop is CASNRDGSYEQYF. The CDR3 coding sequence is TGTGCCAGCAATCGGGACGGCTCCTACGAGCAGTACTTC. The V gene is TRBV2, the J gene TRBJ2-7; the D call may be TRBD1 or TRBD2 (5 bases each). The germline V gene encodes CDR1 SNHLY and CDR2 FYNNEI. V lost 7 bases, J lost 0 bases, and 10 bases lay in between. The length of the CDR3 is 13 residues.

The CDR3 sequence: CATSRDPGLATNEQFF. DNA for the CDR3: TGTGCCACCAGCAGAGATCCGGGACTTGCGACGAATGAGCAGTTCTTC. The rearrangement links TRBV15 to TRBJ2-1, with a tentative D call TRBD2 (6 bases). The CDR3 runs 16 residues. Between the trimmed V and J ends, which lost 0 bases and 7 bases, there was a span of 16 bases. The germline V gene encodes CDR1 LNHNV and CDR2 YYDKDF (reference sequence).

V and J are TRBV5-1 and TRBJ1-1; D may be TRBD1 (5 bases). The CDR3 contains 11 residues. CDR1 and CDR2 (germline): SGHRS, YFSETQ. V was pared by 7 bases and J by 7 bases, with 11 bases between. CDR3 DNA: TGCGCCAGCGGGGAGGGGCTTGAAGCTTTCTTT. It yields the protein CASGEGLEAFF.

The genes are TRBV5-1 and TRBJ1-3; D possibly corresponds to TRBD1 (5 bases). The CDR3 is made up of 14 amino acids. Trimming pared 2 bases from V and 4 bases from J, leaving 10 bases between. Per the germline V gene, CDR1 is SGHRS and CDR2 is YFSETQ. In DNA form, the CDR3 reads TGCGCCAGCAGCTTCGGGACGCAAGGAAACACCATATATTTT. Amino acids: CASSFGTQGNTIYF.

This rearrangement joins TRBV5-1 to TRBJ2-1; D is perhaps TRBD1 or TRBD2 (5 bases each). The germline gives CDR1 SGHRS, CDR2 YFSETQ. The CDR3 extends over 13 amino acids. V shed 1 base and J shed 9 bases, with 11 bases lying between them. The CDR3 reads CASSLSIGAEQFF. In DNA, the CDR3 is TGCGCCAGCAGCTTGAGCATCGGGGCTGAGCAGTTCTTC.

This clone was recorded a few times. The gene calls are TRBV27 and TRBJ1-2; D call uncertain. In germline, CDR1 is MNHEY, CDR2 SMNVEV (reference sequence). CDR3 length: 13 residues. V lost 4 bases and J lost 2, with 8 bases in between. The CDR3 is CASSSGTNYGYTF. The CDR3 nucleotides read TGTGCCAGCAGTTCAGGAACGAACTATGGCTACACCTTC.

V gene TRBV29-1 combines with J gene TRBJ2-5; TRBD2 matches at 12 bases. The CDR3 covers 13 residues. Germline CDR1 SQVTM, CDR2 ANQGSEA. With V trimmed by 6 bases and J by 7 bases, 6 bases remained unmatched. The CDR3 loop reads CSVRTSGTGTQYF. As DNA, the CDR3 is TGCAGCGTACGGACTAGCGGGACGGGGACCCAGTACTTC.

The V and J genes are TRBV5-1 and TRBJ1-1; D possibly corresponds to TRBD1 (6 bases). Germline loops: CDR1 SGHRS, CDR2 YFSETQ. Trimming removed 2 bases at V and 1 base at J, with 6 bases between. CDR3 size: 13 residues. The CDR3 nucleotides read TGCGCCAGCAGCTTACAGGGGAACACTGAAGCTTTCTTT. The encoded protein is CASSLQGNTEAFF.

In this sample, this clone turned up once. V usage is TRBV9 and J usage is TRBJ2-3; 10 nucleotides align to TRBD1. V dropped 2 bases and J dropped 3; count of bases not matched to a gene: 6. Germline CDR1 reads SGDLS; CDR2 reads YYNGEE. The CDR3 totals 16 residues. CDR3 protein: CASSVTPGQGTDTQYF. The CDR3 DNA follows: TGTGCCAGCAGCGTGACACCGGGACAGGGGACAGATACGCAGTATTTT.

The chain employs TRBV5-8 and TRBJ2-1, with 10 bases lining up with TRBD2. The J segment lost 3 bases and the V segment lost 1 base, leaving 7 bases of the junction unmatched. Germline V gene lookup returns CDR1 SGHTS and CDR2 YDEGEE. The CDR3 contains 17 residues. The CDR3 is CASSLKLAGTLYNEQFF. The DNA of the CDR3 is TGTGCCAGCAGCTTGAAACTAGCGGGGACACTCTACAATGAGCAGTTCTTC.

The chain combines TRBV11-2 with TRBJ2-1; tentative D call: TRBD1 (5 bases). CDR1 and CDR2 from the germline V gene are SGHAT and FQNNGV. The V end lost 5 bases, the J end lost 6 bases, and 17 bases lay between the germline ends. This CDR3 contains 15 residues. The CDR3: CASSVDQGRSNEQFF. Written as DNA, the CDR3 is TGTGCCAGCAGCGTGGATCAGGGTAGGAGCAATGAGCAGTTCTTC. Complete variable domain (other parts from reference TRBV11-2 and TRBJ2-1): EAGVAQSPRYKIIEKRQSVAFWCNPISGHATLYWYQQILGQGPKLLIQFQNNGVVDDSQLPKDRFSAERLKGVDSTLKIQPAKLEDSAVYLCASSVDQGRSNEQFFGPGTRLTVL.

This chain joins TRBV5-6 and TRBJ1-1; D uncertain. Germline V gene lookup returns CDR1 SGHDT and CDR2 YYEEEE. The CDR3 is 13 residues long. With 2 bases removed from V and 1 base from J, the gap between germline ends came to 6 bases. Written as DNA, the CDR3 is TGTGCCAGCAGCTTTGTTGAGAACACTGAAGCTTTCTTT. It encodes CASSFVENTEAFF.

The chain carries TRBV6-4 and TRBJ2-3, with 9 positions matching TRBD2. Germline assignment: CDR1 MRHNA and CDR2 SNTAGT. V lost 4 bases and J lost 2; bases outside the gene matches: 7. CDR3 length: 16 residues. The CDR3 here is CASSAIAGAPTDTQYF. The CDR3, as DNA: TGTGCCAGCAGTGCCATAGCGGGAGCCCCCACAGATACGCAGTATTTT.

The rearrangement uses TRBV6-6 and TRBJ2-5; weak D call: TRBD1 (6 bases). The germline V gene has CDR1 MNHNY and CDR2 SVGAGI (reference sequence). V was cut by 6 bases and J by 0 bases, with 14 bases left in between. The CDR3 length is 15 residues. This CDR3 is CASRNPQGYQETQYF. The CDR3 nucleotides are TGTGCCAGCAGGAATCCACAGGGCTACCAAGAGACCCAGTACTTC.

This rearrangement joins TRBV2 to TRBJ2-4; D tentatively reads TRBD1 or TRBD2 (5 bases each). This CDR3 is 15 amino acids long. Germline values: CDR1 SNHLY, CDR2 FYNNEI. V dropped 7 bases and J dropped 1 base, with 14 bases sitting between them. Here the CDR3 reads CASIGTSGAKNIQYF. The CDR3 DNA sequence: TGTGCCAGCATCGGGACCTCCGGGGCCAAAAACATTCAGTACTTC.

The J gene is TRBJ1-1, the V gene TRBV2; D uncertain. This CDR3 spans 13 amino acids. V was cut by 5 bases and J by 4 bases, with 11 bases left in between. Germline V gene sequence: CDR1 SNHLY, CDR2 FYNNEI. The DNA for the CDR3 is TGTGCCAGCAGTCCCGTGAGGTCCACTGAAGCTTTCTTT. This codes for CASSPVRSTEAFF.

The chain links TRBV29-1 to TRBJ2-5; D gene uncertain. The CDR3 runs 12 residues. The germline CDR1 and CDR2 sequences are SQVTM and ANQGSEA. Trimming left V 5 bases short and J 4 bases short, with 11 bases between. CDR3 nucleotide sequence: TGCAGCGTTTTAGAACCCTCAGAGACCCAGTACTTC. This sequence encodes CSVLEPSETQYF.

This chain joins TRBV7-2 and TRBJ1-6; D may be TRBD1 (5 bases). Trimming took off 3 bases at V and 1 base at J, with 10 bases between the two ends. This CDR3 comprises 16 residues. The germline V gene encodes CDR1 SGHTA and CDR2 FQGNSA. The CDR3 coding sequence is TGTGCCAGCAGCTTCAGGGATACGTCCTATAATTCACCCCTCCACTTT. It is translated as CASSFRDTSYNSPLHF.